Sequencing of this T cell receptor beta chain was carried out in a study of CXCR3-negative and CXCR3-positive naive CD8 T cells. Germline loops: CDR1 MGHDK, CDR2 SYGVNS. CDR3 size: 12 residues. Concerning this clonotype: What it binds is not known.

General observations from the study: Relative to CXCR3-negative naive cells, CXCR3-positive naive cells had more hydrophobic TRB CDR3s.

Researchers prepared the TRB cDNA libraries using 5' RACE with UMI labels. Reprocessing the 5' RACE reads, TCRdb reports a single entry for every CDR3 protein and omits DNA. This table holds 75,000 to 100,000 distinct CDR3 sequences. Sequencing input: naive CXCR3+ CD8+ T cells from blood. Subset of the sample: CD45RO-CCR7+CD27+CD95- naive CD8+ T cells expressing CXCR3 (TNR3+). The chain recombines TRBV25-1 with TRBJ2-3. The receptor was derived from a human donor in good health. Some clones in this sample may be carry-over from other donors' samples. The CDR3 sequence: CASSVNLDTQYF.